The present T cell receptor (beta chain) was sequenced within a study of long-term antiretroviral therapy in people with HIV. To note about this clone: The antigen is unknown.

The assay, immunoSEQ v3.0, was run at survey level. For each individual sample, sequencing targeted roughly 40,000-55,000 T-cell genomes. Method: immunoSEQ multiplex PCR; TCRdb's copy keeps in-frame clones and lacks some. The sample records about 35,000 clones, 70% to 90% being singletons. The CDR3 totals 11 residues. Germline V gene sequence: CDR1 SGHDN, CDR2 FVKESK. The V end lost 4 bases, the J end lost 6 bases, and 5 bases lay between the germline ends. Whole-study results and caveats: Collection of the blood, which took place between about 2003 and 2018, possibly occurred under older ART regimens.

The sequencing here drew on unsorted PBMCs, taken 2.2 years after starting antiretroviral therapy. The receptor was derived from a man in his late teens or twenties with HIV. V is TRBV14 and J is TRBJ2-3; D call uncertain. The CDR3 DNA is TGTGCCAGCAGCCTCGTCGATACGCAGTATTTT. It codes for CASSLVDTQYF.